These 2 T cell receptor beta chains share one sample of origin, sequenced in a study of T cell repertoires in cytomegalovirus infection. One entry per CDR3 protein, called by TCRdb with MiXCR from the reads. The table records hundreds of thousands of distinct CDR3 sequences, 42% of them present only once. These receptors' targets are unknown. The sample here was cultured PBMCs, taken from culture after CMV antigen stimulation. Source of these receptors: a human donor in good health (CMV status not recorded). Some clones in this sample may be carry-over from other donors' samples.

The chain employs TRBV12-3 or TRBV12-4 and TRBJ2-5; 9 bases align to TRBD1. The CDR3 consists of 16 residues. V was pared by 6 bases and J by 5 bases, with 13 bases of the junction left unmatched. CDR3 bases: TGTGCCAGCAGCAAACACAGGGGGCGAGGGCATGAGACCCAGTACTTC. This translates into CASSKHRGRGHETQYF.

The genes are TRBV11-2 and TRBJ1-4; D uncertain. The ends were cut back, 5 bases at V and 1 base at J, with 11 bases in the middle. The CDR3 contains 15 residues. Germline V lookup: CDR1 SGHAT, CDR2 FQNNGV. The CDR3 nucleotides read TGTGCCAGCAGCCCCATGGGTCGAACTAATGAAAAACTGTTTTTT. Its protein product is CASSPMGRTNEKLFF.